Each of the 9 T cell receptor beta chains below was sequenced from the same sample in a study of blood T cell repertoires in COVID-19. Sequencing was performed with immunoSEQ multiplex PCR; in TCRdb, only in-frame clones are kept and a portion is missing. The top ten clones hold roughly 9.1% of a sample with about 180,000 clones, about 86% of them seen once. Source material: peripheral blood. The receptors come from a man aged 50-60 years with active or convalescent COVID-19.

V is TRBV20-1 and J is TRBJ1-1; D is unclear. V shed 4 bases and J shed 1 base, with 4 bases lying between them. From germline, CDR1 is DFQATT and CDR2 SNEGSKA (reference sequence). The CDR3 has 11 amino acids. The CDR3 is CSATSNTEAFF. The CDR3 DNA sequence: TGCAGTGCTACATCGAACACTGAAGCTTTCTTT.

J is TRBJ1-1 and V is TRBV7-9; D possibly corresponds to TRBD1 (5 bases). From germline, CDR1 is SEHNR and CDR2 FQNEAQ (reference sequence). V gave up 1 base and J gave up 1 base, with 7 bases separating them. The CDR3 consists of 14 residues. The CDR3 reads CASSLGQQNTEAFF. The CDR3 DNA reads TGTGCCAGCAGCTTAGGACAGCAGAACACTGAAGCTTTCTTT.

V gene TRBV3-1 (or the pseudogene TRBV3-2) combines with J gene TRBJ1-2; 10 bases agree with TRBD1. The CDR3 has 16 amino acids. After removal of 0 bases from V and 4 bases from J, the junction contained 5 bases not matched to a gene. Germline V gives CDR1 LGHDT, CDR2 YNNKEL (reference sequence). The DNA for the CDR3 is TGTGCCAGCAGCCAAGACGGACAGGGGGGGGCCTATGGCTACACCTTC. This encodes CASSQDGQGGAYGYTF.

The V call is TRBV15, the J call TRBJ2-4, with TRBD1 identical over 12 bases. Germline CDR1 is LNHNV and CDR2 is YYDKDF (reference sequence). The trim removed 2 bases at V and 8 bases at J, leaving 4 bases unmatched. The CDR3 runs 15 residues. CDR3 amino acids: CATSRPGQGADIQYF. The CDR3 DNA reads TGTGCCACCAGCAGACCGGGACAGGGGGCAGACATTCAGTACTTC. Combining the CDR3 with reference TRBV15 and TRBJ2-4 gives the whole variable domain DAMVIQNPRYQVTQFGKPVTLSCSQTLNHNVMYWYQQKSSQAPKLLFHYYDKDFNNEADTPDNFQSRRPNTSFCFLDIRSPGLGDTAMYLCATSRPGQGADIQYFGAGTRLSVL.

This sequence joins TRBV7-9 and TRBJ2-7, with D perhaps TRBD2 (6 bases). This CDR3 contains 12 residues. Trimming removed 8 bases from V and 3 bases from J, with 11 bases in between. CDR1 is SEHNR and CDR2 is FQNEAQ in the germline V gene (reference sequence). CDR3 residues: CASGGILYEQYF. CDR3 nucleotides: TGTGCCAGCGGGGGGATACTCTACGAGCAGTACTTC.

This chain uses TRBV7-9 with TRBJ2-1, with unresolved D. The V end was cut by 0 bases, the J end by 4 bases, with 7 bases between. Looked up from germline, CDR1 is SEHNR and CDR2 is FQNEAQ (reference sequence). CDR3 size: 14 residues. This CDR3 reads CASSLAPVYNEQFF. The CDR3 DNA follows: TGTGCCAGCAGCTTAGCGCCAGTTTACAATGAGCAGTTCTTC.

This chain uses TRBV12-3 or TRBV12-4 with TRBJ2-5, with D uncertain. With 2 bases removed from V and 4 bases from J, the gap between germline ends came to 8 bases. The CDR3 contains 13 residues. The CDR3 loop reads CASSLLTGETQYF. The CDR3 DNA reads TGTGCCAGCAGTTTACTTACGGGAGAGACCCAGTACTTC.

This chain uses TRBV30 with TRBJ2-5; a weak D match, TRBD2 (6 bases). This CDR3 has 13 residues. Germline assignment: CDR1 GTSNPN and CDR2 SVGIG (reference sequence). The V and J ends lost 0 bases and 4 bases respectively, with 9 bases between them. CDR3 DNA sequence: TGTGCCTGGAGTGTAACTAGCCCAGAGACCCAGTACTTC. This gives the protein CAWSVTSPETQYF.

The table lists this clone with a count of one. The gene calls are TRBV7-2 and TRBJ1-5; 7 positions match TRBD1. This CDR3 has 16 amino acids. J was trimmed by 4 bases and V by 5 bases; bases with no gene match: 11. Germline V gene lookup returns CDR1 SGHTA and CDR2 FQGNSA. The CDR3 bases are TGTGCCAGCAGCACACGACAGGGAAGGATAAATCAGCCCCAGCATTTT. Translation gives CASSTRQGRINQPQHF.